These 20 T cell receptor beta chains were sequenced from one sample in a study of OX40 agonist ivuxolimab in advanced cancers. The protocol was immunoSEQ multiplex PCR, while the TCRdb copy is restricted to in-frame clones and leaves out a portion. This sample has some 15,000 clones, with roughly 80% found just once. The specimen was CD4+ or CD8+ T cells sorted from blood, collected in a trial of the OX40 agonist ivuxolimab. Receptors originate from an adult with an advanced solid tumor such as melanoma, head and neck, liver or kidney cancer.

The rearrangement joins TRBV27 to TRBJ2-2, with 8 bases matching TRBD1. CDR3 length equals 14 residues. V trimming: 8 bases; J trimming: 6 bases; junction bases outside the gene matches: 8. The germline gives CDR1 MNHEY, CDR2 SMNVEV (reference sequence). CDR3 amino acids: CASSQGARPGELFF. In nucleotides, the CDR3 is TGTGCCAGCTCCCAGGGGGCTAGGCCCGGGGAGCTGTTTTTT.

This clone was recorded a few times. This sequence joins TRBV7-6 and TRBJ2-7; 9 bases are a match to TRBD1. This CDR3 is built from 14 residues. The V gene's germline CDR1 is SGHVS and CDR2 FNYEAQ. Germline trimming cut 3 bases from V and 0 bases from J; bases unmatched to any gene: 0. The CDR3 DNA follows: TGTGCCAGCAGCTTGACAGGGGGCTCCTACGAGCAGTACTTC. Its translation: CASSLTGGSYEQYF.

This clone was recorded a few times. This chain uses TRBV5-6 with TRBJ2-5, with 7 positions matching TRBD2. This CDR3 has 14 residues. The ends lost 7 bases at V and 5 bases at J; junction bases unmatched: 11. The germline gives CDR1 SGHDT, CDR2 YYEEEE. The CDR3 here is CASLGGDEDETQYF. The CDR3 nucleotides read TGTGCCAGCCTTGGGGGGGATGAGGATGAGACCCAGTACTTC.

A remark on this clone: A read error is possible here, since a much larger clone lies one base away. This CDR3 is also generated by other DNA sequences in the sample. The V and J genes are TRBV6-6 and TRBJ2-7, with D unresolved. V was clipped by 2 bases and J by 1 base, with 6 bases between them. This CDR3 has 13 amino acids. The germline gives CDR1 MNHNY, CDR2 SVGAGI (reference sequence). The CDR3 here is CASSYAESYEQYF. CDR3 bases: TGTGCCAGCAGTTACGCGGAGTCCTACGAGCAGTACTTC.

This clone was picked up one time. The chain joins TRBV28 to TRBJ2-7, with D possibly being TRBD2 (8 bases). Trimming removed 4 bases from V and 7 bases from J, with 17 bases in between. The CDR3 has 14 residues. Germline CDR1 and CDR2: MDHEN and SYDVKM. DNA for the CDR3: TGTGCCAGCAGTTCCGAGCGGGAGACAGGGGAGCAGTACTTC. Its translation: CASSSERETGEQYF. Using reference TRBV28 and TRBJ2-7 for the parts outside the CDR3, the full variable domain is DVKVTQSSRYLVKRTGEKVFLECVQDMDHENMFWYRQDPGLGLRLIYFSYDVKMKEKGDIPEGYSVSREKKERFSLILESASTNQTSMYLCASSSERETGEQYFGPGTRLTVT.

In this sample, this clone is medium-sized (0.01 to 0.1%). The chain has TRBV27 and TRBJ2-7; 8 bases line up with TRBD2. The CDR3 covers 16 residues. Germline V gives CDR1 MNHEY, CDR2 SMNVEV (reference sequence). The V segment lost 0 bases and the J segment 6 bases; nucleotides outside the gene matches: 10. The CDR3 nucleotides are TGTGCCAGCAGTTTATCCAGCGGGAGCCCCTTGGTCGAGCAGTACTTC. As protein: CASSLSSGSPLVEQYF.

The chain is built from TRBV10-2 and TRBJ1-1; perhaps TRBD1 as D (5 bases). Looked up from germline, CDR1 is WSHSY and CDR2 is SAAADI. The CDR3 is 14 residues long. Trimming took off 7 bases at V and 1 base at J, with 13 bases between the two ends. CDR3 bases: TGCGCCAGCACTGGGGGGGTTACGAACACTGAAGCTTTCTTT. Amino acid sequence: CASTGGVTNTEAFF.

This clone is labeled large. Other nucleotide sequences in the sample specify the same CDR3. The chain links TRBV11-2 to TRBJ1-5; D call uncertain. Germline V gene sequence: CDR1 SGHAT, CDR2 FQNNGV. CDR3 length: 13 residues. V shed 1 base and J shed 6 bases, with 7 bases lying between them. The CDR3 DNA sequence: TGTGCCAGCAGCTTAGGGACGGGTCAGCCCCAGCATTTT. Translated: CASSLGTGQPQHF.

This chain joins TRBV21-1 and TRBJ2-3; the table gives TRBD2 as D, unverified against the DNA. TRBV21-1 is a documented pseudogene. CDR3 length equals 17 residues. The CDR3 region has the DNA TGTGCCAGCAGCAAAGATTACGGGACTAGCGCCACAGATACGCAGTATTTT. Its protein product is CASSKDYGTSATDTQYF.

The chain combines TRBV9 with TRBJ2-2; the match to TRBD1 covers 7 bases. Per germline, CDR1 SGDLS and CDR2 YYNGEE. CDR3 size: 15 residues. Trimming cost V 0 bases and J 5 bases; bases outside gene matches: 4. The CDR3 loop is CASSVGAGGTGELFF. CDR3 sequence (DNA): TGTGCCAGCAGCGTAGGAGCAGGGGGAACCGGGGAGCTGTTTTTT.

The chain couples TRBV9 to TRBJ1-1; D is unresolved. V was trimmed by 0 bases and J by 0 bases, leaving 6 bases between them. This CDR3 is 14 amino acids long. Germline V CDR1 and CDR2: SGDLS, YYNGEE. The CDR3 region has the DNA TGTGCCAGCAGCGTAGAAGTTATGAACACTGAAGCTTTCTTT. This translates into CASSVEVMNTEAFF.

The CDR3 region has the DNA TGTGCCAGTAGTCCCGCGGGACAGTCCTACGAGCAGTACTTC. Protein: CASSPAGQSYEQYF. The rearrangement links TRBV19 to TRBJ2-7, with a possible D match to TRBD1 (7 bases). V was cut by 5 bases and J by 1 base, with 12 bases left in between. The length of the CDR3 is 14 residues. Germline-derived CDR1 and CDR2 are LNHDA and SQIVND (reference sequence).

The V gene is TRBV11-2, the J gene TRBJ2-7; D gene uncertain. V shed 2 bases and J shed 7 bases, with 12 bases lying between them. This CDR3 has 13 amino acids. CDR1 and CDR2 from the germline V gene are SGHAT and FQNNGV. The chain's CDR3 is CASSLSSLGEQYF. The DNA of the CDR3 is TGTGCCAGCAGCTTATCCAGTCTAGGTGAGCAGTACTTC.

This clone showed up just a few times. For the CDR3, the DNA is TGTGCCAGCAGCCAAGTCCTAGCGGACAGCTCCTACGAGCAGTACTTC. Translation gives CASSQVLADSSYEQYF. The chain uses TRBV4-2 and TRBJ2-7; possible D gene TRBD2, 7 bases. The CDR3 is 16 residues long. The germline gives CDR1 LGHNA, CDR2 YNFKEQ. V lost 1 base and J lost 0, with 13 bases in between.

This clone has only a few counts. This rearrangement joins TRBV30 to TRBJ2-2; TRBD1 matches at 9 bases. J lost 5 bases, V lost 2 bases, and 6 bases had no gene match. The CDR3 has 15 residues. Germline V CDR1 and CDR2: GTSNPN, SVGIG (reference sequence). CDR3: CAWSRVTGGTGELFF. The CDR3, as DNA: TGTGCCTGGAGTAGGGTGACAGGGGGGACCGGGGAGCTGTTTTTT.

The chain joins TRBV6-1 to TRBJ1-5, with a weak D call TRBD1 (6 bases). V shed 5 bases and J shed 9 bases, with 11 bases lying between them. Germline assignment: CDR1 MNHNS and CDR2 SASEGT. This CDR3 region has 12 residues. CDR3 sequence: CASSKGGGPQHF. The CDR3 DNA follows: TGTGCCAGCAGTAAAGGGGGAGGGCCCCAGCATTTT.

CDR3 in DNA: TGTGCCAGCAGTACAGGGGGGACAGGGGGCGATGAGCAGTTCTTC. This encodes CASSTGGTGGDEQFF. This chain links TRBV11-2 with TRBJ2-1; TRBD1 matches at 12 bases. The CDR3 consists of 15 residues. Looked up from germline, CDR1 is SGHAT and CDR2 is FQNNGV. J lost 8 bases, V lost 6 bases, and 8 bases had no gene match.

To note about this clone: The sample carries other DNA sequences with the same CDR3. V and J are TRBV11-2 and TRBJ2-7, with D maybe TRBD1 (6 bases). Germline V lookup: CDR1 SGHAT, CDR2 FQNNGV. The CDR3 has 13 residues. Trimming removed 1 base at V and 2 bases at J, with 6 bases between. The CDR3 loop reads CASSLGTAYEQYF. DNA of the CDR3: TGTGCCAGCAGCTTAGGGACAGCCTACGAGCAGTACTTC.

As for this clone: No DNA is shown, since the ends of the CDR3 on it are uncertain; the CDR3 is the one TCRdb lists. This chain links TRBV6-9 with TRBJ1-5; the table's D gene call, TRBD1, was not cross checked with the DNA. Per germline, CDR1 MNHGY and CDR2 SVAAGI. The CDR3 comprises 18 residues, both ends counted. The CDR3 is CASSLFLWTVNSNQPQHF.

This sequence joins TRBV7-3 and TRBJ2-1; D unresolved. The CDR3 spans 16 residues. CDR1 SGHTA and CDR2 FQGTGA come from the germline V gene. Between the trimmed V and J ends, which lost 1 base and 0 bases, there was a span of 10 bases. CDR3 loop: CASSLSPRPSYNEQFF. CDR3 DNA sequence: TGTGCCAGCAGCTTAAGTCCGCGTCCCTCCTACAATGAGCAGTTCTTC.